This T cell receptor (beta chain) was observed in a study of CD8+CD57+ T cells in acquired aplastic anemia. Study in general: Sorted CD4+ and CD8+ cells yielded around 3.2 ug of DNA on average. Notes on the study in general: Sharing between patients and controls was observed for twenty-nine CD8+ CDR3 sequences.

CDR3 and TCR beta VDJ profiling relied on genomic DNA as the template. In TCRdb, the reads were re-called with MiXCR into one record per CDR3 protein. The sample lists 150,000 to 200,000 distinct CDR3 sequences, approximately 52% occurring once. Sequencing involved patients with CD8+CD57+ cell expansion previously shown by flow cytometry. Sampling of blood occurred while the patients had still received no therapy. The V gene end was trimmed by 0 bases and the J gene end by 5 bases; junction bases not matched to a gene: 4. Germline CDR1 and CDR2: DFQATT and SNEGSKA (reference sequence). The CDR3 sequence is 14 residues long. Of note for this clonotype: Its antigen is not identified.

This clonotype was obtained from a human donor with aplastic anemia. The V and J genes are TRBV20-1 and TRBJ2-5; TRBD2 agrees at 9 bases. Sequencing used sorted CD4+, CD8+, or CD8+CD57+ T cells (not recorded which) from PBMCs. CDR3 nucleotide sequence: TGCAGTGCTAGAGATCCTAGCGGGGCGGAGACCCAGTACTTC. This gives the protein CSARDPSGAETQYF.